This record concerns one TCR beta chain sequence. Its target is not known. Germline CDR1 is SGHAT and CDR2 is FQNNGV. The CDR3 spans 11 residues. This record comes from a study of CXCR3-negative and CXCR3-positive naive CD8 T cells. Study results and limitations: Compared with CXCR3-negative naive cells, CXCR3-positive naive cells showed more hydrophobic TRB CDR3s. The study found comparably high diversity in both naive subsets and much lower diversity in memory CD8+ cells. Naive CXCR3-negative cells resembled naive CXCR3-positive cells in TRBV-TRBJ usage; memory cells differed. TRB CDR3 properties indicated TCR strength, while surface CD5 was similar across naive subsets.

At 300,000 cells each, triplicate sorts were carried out for each CD8+ T cell subset. UMI-tagged TRB cDNA libraries were built via 5' RACE. Reprocessing the 5' RACE reads, TCRdb reports a single entry for every CDR3 protein and omits DNA. This repertoire includes approximately 100,000 distinct CDR3 sequences. This clonotype was obtained from a human donor in good health. Some clones in this sample may be carry-over from other donors' samples. Sequencing input: naive CXCR3+ CD8+ T cells from blood. The subset denotes: CD45RO-CCR7+CD27+CD95- naive CD8+ T cells expressing CXCR3 (TNR3+). This chain uses TRBV11-2 with TRBJ2-7. CDR3 sequence: CASSLWDEQYF.